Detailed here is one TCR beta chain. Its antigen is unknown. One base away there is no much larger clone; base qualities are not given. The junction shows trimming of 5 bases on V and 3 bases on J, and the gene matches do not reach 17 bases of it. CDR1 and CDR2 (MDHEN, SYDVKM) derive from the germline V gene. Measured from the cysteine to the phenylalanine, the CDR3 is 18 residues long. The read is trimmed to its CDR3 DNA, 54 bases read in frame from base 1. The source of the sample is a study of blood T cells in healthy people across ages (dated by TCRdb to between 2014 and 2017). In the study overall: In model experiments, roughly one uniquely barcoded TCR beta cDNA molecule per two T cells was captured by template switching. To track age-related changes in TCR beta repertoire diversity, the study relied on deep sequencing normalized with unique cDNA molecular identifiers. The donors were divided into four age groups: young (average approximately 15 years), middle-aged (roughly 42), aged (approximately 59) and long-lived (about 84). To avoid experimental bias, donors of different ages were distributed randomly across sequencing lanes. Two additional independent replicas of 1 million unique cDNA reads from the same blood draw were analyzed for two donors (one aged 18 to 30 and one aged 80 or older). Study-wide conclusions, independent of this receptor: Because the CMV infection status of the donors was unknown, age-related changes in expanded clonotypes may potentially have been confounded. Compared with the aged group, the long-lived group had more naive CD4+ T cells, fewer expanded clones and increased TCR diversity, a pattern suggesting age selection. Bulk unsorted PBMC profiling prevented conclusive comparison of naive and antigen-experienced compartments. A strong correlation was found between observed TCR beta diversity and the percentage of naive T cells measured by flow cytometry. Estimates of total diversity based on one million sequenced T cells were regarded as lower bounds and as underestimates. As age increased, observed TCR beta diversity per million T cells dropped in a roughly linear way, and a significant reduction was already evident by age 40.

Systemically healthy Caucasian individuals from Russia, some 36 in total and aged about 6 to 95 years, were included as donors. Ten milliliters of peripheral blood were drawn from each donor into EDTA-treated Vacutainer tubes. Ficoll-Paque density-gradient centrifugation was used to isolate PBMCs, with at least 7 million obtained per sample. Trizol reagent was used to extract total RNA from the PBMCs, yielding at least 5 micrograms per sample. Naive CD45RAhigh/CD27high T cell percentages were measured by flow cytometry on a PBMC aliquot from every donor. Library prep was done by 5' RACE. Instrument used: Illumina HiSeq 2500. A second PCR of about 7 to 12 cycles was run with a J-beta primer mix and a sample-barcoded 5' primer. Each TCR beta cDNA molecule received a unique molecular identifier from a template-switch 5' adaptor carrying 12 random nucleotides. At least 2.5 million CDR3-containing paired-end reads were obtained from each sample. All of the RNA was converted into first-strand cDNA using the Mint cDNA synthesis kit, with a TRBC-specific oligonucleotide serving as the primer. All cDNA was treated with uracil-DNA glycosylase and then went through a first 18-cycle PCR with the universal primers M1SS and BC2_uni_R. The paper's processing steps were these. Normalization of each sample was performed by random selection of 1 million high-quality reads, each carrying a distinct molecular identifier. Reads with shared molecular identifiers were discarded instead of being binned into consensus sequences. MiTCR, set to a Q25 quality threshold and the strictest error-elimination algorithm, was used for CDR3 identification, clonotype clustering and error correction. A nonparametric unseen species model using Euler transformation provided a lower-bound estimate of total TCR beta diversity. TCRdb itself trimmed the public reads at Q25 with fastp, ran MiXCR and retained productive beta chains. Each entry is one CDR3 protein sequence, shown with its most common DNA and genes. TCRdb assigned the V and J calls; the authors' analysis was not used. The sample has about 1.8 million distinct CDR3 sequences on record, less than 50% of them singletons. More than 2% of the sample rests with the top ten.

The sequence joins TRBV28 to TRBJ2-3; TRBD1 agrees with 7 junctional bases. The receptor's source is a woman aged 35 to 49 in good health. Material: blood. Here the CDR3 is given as CASSPRTGTVLRTDTQYF. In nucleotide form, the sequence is TGTGCCAGCAGTCCCCGGACCGGGACAGTCCTCCGAACAGATACGCAGTATTTT. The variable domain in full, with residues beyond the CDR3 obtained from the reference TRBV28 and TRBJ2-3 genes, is DVKVTQSSRYLVKRTGEKVFLECVQDMDHENMFWYRQDPGLGLRLIYFSYDVKMKEKGDIPEGYSVSREKKERFSLILESASTNQTSMYLCASSPRTGTVLRTDTQYFGPGTRLTVL.